The 13 T cell receptor beta chains listed next were all sequenced from one sample in a study of T cell responses to AZD1222 COVID-19 vaccine. Data came from immunoSEQ multiplex PCR; TCRdb stores just in-frame clones and leaves some out. The table has more than 95,000 clones, approximately 87% seen once. The starting material was peripheral blood, obtained on day 0 of AZD1222 vaccination. These receptors all come from an adult in good health.

V is TRBV5-1 and J is TRBJ1-2, with 11 bases aligning to TRBD1. This CDR3 comprises 14 residues. V shed 3 bases and J 6 bases; nucleotides not matched to a gene: 4. CDR1 and CDR2 (germline): SGHRS, YFSETQ. The CDR3 region has the DNA TGCGCCAGCAGCTGGACAGGGGGCTACGATGGCTACACCTTC. Encoded protein: CASSWTGGYDGYTF. Filled out from reference TRBV5-1 and TRBJ1-2, the complete variable domain reads KAGVTQTPRYLIKTRGQQVTLSCSPISGHRSVSWYQQTPGQGLQFLFEYFSETQRNKGNFPGRFSGRQFSNSRSEMNVSTLELGDSALYLCASSWTGGYDGYTFGSGTRLTVV.

The chain joins TRBV28 to TRBJ1-1; TRBD1 agrees at 11 bases. Germline CDR1 and CDR2: MDHEN and SYDVKM. CDR3 size: 17 residues. With 1 base clipped from V and 3 bases from J, the junction kept 7 bases outside the gene matches. CDR3 bases: TGTGCCAGCAGTTTATCCAGGACAGGGGGCCGGGACACTGAAGCTTTCTTT. Amino acids: CASSLSRTGGRDTEAFF.

This chain joins TRBV11-2 and TRBJ1-4; TRBD1 agrees at 8 bases. This CDR3 has 13 residues. V was clipped by 4 bases and J by 12 bases; unmatched bases: 7. Germline V lookup: CDR1 SGHAT, CDR2 FQNNGV. The CDR3 sequence: CASSSQGVGELFF. The CDR3 DNA sequence: TGTGCCAGCAGCTCACAGGGGGTTGGGGAACTGTTTTTT. The variable domain in full, completed from reference TRBV11-2 and TRBJ1-4, reads EAGVAQSPRYKIIEKRQSVAFWCNPISGHATLYWYQQILGQGPKLLIQFQNNGVVDDSQLPKDRFSAERLKGVDSTLKIQPAKLEDSAVYLCASSSQGVGELFFGSGTQLSVL.

This chain uses TRBV3-1 (or the pseudogene TRBV3-2) with TRBJ2-7, with 8 bases that match TRBD1. Germline V gives CDR1 LGHDT, CDR2 YNNKEL (reference sequence). There are 18 residues in the CDR3. With 2 bases clipped from V and 4 bases from J, the junction kept 16 bases outside the gene matches. The CDR3 is CASSQPSPGTGSWYEQYF. CDR3 in DNA: TGTGCCAGCAGCCAACCTTCGCCCGGGACAGGTTCTTGGTACGAGCAGTACTTC.

V is TRBV10-1 and J is TRBJ1-5; 8 nucleotides agree with TRBD1. This CDR3 comprises 14 residues. The junction had 3 bases not matched to a gene; V was cut back by 5 bases and J by 3 bases. The V gene's germline CDR1 is WNHNN and CDR2 SYGVQD (reference sequence). CDR3 in DNA: TGCGCCAGCAGTCGGGACAGGCTCAATCAGCCCCAGCATTTT. The encoded protein is CASSRDRLNQPQHF.

This clone was counted between two and nine times. The chain employs TRBV4-1 and TRBJ2-2; 8 bases fit TRBD2. This CDR3 contains 16 residues. Germline CDR1 is MGHRA and CDR2 is YSYEKL. The V and J ends lost 2 bases and 4 bases, in that order; junction bases with no gene match: 6. The CDR3 here is CASSQLAGLGTGELFF. CDR3 in DNA: TGCGCCAGCAGCCAACTAGCGGGCTTAGGCACCGGGGAGCTGTTTTTT.

V usage is TRBV7-8 and J usage is TRBJ2-2, with TRBD2 matching over 13 bases. The J segment lost 0 bases and the V segment lost 5 bases, leaving 3 bases of the junction unmatched. Germline lookup yields CDR1 SGHVS and CDR2 FQNEAQ. The CDR3 is 17 amino acids. The CDR3 region has the DNA TGTGCCAGCAGCCCGACTAGCGGGGGGCCGAACACCGGGGAGCTGTTTTTT. This codes for CASSPTSGGPNTGELFF.

This chain joins TRBV7-2 and TRBJ2-7, with 8 bases aligning to TRBD1. This CDR3 has 14 amino acids. The V gene end was trimmed by 5 bases and the J gene end by 1 base; junction bases not matched to a gene: 4. Germline-derived CDR1 and CDR2 are SGHTA and FQGNSA. CDR3 DNA: TGTGCCAGCAGCCTGGACAGGGCGTCCTACGAGCAGTACTTC. Its translation: CASSLDRASYEQYF.

The chain joins TRBV30 to TRBJ2-7; TRBD1 matches at 8 bases. The V gene end was trimmed by 1 base and the J gene end by 6 bases; junction bases not matched to a gene: 5. The germline CDR1 and CDR2 sequences are GTSNPN and SVGIG (reference sequence). This CDR3 comprises 13 residues. The CDR3 loop is CAWSARQGSEQYF. The DNA of the CDR3 is TGTGCCTGGAGTGCTCGACAGGGGTCCGAGCAGTACTTC.

This clone showed up just once. The chain carries TRBV7-2 and TRBJ2-5; D gene ambiguous. The CDR3 has 13 residues. The V end lost 3 bases, the J end lost 5 bases, and 10 bases lay between the germline ends. Germline CDR1 SGHTA, CDR2 FQGNSA. DNA for the CDR3: TGTGCCAGCAGCTTGGAACTGGGCGAGACCCAGTACTTC. This sequence encodes CASSLELGETQYF.

The rearrangement joins TRBV5-1 to TRBJ2-7, with TRBD2 as a possible D gene (5 bases). V lost 0 bases to trimming and J lost 0 bases, with 7 bases between them. From germline, CDR1 is SGHRS and CDR2 YFSETQ. There are 14 residues in the CDR3. CDR3 bases: TGCGCCAGCAGCTTGGCGGGGTCCTCCTACGAGCAGTACTTC. Its protein product is CASSLAGSSYEQYF.

This clone has only a few counts. V gene TRBV20-1 combines with J gene TRBJ1-2; D gene uncertain. The germline V gene has CDR1 DFQATT and CDR2 SNEGSKA (reference sequence). The CDR3 contains 10 residues. V lost 2 bases and J lost 7, with 5 bases in between. The CDR3 sequence: CSARYRGYTF. The CDR3 bases are TGCAGTGCTAGATATCGTGGCTACACCTTC.

The chain carries TRBV4-1 and TRBJ2-7; TRBD2 is a possible D gene (6 bases). V was clipped by 4 bases and J by 2 bases, with 12 bases between them. This CDR3 contains 14 residues. The germline gives CDR1 MGHRA, CDR2 YSYEKL. CDR3 nucleotide sequence: TGCGCCAGCAGCCTCCTAACGGGAGCCTACGAGCAGTACTTC. Amino acid sequence: CASSLLTGAYEQYF.